Listed below are T cell receptor beta chains from one sample, sequenced in a study of radiation and T cells in renal cell carcinoma. Method: immunoSEQ multiplex PCR; TCRdb's copy keeps in-frame clones and lacks some. In the table there are several thousand clones, about 59% of which are singletons. Sequencing used tumor tissue, obtained from a patient whose treatment included radiotherapy and nephrectomy. The receptors shown here come from a man in his fifties or sixties with renal cell carcinoma. Each CDR3 is given with its conserved first and last residue. D genes are given only for firm matches. Clone size is given for some rows only: seen once, a few or many times, or a class if the clone is expanded.

V gene	J gene	CDR3 length	D gene	clone size	CDR3 protein	CDR3 DNA
TRBV30	TRBJ1-3	13	TRBD1	-	CAYTGDSGNTIYF	TGTGCCTACACAGGGGACTCTGGAAACACCATATATTTT
TRBV7-4	TRBJ1-1	13	-	-	CASSVDMNTEAFF	TGTGCCAGCAGCGTAGACATGAACACTGAAGCTTTCTTT
TRBV18	TRBJ2-6	17	-	medium-sized	CASSPGAGLSGANVLTF	TGTGCCAGCTCACCAGGGGCGGGCCTCTCTGGGGCCAACGTCCTGACTTTC
TRBV7-2	TRBJ2-7	15	TRBD1	few	CASSQRTGTDYEQYF	TGTGCCAGCAGCCAAAGGACAGGGACGGACTACGAGCAGTACTTC
TRBV7-2	TRBJ1-2	16	-	-	CASSYGGLRGRGGYTF	TGTGCCAGCAGCTATGGGGGGCTCAGGGGCAGAGGTGGCTACACCTTC
TRBV11-2	TRBJ2-2	14	-	-	CASSTDSNTGELFF	TGTGCCAGCAGCACCGACAGTAACACCGGGGAGCTGTTTTTT
TRBV11-2	TRBJ2-7	16	TRBD2	-	CASRNRAGGGPYEQYF	TGTGCCAGCAGGAACCGGGCGGGAGGGGGACCCTACGAGCAGTACTTC
TRBV4-1	TRBJ1-2	13	TRBD1	-	CASRGTGGNGYTF	TGCGCCAGCAGGGGGACAGGGGGCAATGGCTACACCTTC
TRBV19	TRBJ2-3	16	TRBD1	-	CASSPYGTGGGDTQYF	TGTGCCAGTAGTCCATACGGGACAGGGGGCGGAGATACGCAGTATTTT
TRBV28	TRBJ1-5	14	-	medium-sized	CASSWGREIQPQHF	TGTGCCAGCAGTTGGGGGAGGGAGATCCAGCCCCAGCATTTT
TRBV13	TRBJ1-2	13	-	few	CASSLERGDGYTF	TGTGCCAGCAGCTTAGAGCGGGGGGACGGCTACACCTTC
TRBV5-1	TRBJ2-7	13	TRBD1	few	CASSLPGTDQEYF	TGCGCCAGCAGCTTGCCTGGGACAGATCAAGAGTACTTC
TRBV4-1	TRBJ1-2	13	-	medium-sized	CASSGETVYGYTF	TGCGCCAGCAGCGGCGAGACAGTATATGGCTACACCTTC
TRBV6-1	TRBJ1-5	15	-	-	CASIRSEDILQPQHF	TGTGCCAGCATCAGGTCAGAAGACATCCTTCAGCCCCAGCATTTT
TRBV28	TRBJ2-7	15	TRBD2	-	CASSGTSGGLYEQYF	TGTGCCAGCAGTGGTACTAGCGGGGGCCTCTACGAGCAGTACTTC
TRBV5-6	TRBJ2-7	13	-	-	CASSFPQGDEQYF	TGTGCCAGCAGCTTCCCGCAGGGTGACGAGCAGTACTTC
TRBV2	TRBJ2-1	18	-	once	CASSGPARDANPGNEQFF	TGTGCCAGCAGTGGCCCCGCCCGGGACGCTAATCCTGGTAATGAGCAGTTCTTC
TRBV5-5	TRBJ2-2	15	-	-	CASSSGTLNTGELFF	TGTGCCAGCAGTTCCGGGACGCTGAACACCGGGGAGCTGTTTTTT
TRBV19	TRBJ2-1	12	-	-	CASSTPRGREFF	TGTGCCAGTAGTACCCCTCGGGGACGGGAGTTCTTC
TRBV6-6	TRBJ1-1	15	TRBD1	-	CASSPSGQGATEAFF	TGTGCCAGCAGCCCCTCGGGACAGGGGGCGACTGAAGCTTTCTTT
TRBV5-3	TRBJ2-7	12	-	-	CASSQDGEEQYF	TGTGCCAGCAGCCAAGATGGCGAGGAGCAGTACTTC
TRBV28	TRBJ1-2	13	TRBD1	few	CASRLPTGWGYTF	TGTGCCAGCAGACTTCCGACAGGGTGGGGCTACACCTTC
TRBV11-3	TRBJ2-7	17	TRBD2	-	CASSTRSNSGRVYEQYF	TGTGCCAGCAGCACCCGCTCCAACAGCGGGAGGGTTTACGAGCAGTACTTC
TRBV27	TRBJ2-7	14	TRBD2	-	CASSFSLAGYEQYF	TGTGCCAGCAGTTTTAGTCTAGCGGGATACGAGCAGTACTTC
TRBV9	TRBJ2-7	16	TRBD2	-	CASSVAPGTSGTEQYF	TGTGCCAGCAGCGTAGCCCCCGGGACTAGCGGGACCGAGCAGTACTTC
TRBV7-8	TRBJ1-4	14	-	few	CASSLRDTNEKLFF	TGTGCCAGCAGCTTAAGGGATACTAATGAAAAACTGTTTTTT
TRBV9	TRBJ2-1	16	-	-	CASSVAGTLSYNEQFF	TGTGCCAGCAGCGTAGCGGGGACTCTCTCCTACAATGAGCAGTTCTTC
TRBV23-1	TRBJ1-4	15	TRBD1	-	CASSQGGHPNEKLFF	TGCGCCAGCAGCCAGGGGGGGCATCCTAATGAAAAACTGTTTTTT
TRBV19	TRBJ1-2	15	-	-	CASIPGTLTNYGYTF	TGTGCCAGTATTCCCGGTACATTAACCAACTATGGCTACACCTTC
TRBV7-2	TRBJ2-1	15	TRBD1	few	CASSLTGGSYNEQFF	TGTGCCAGCAGCCTTACAGGGGGCTCCTACAATGAGCAGTTCTTC
TRBV27	TRBJ1-2	15	-	medium-sized	CASSLFPDSFYGYTF	TGTGCCAGCAGTTTATTCCCGGACAGCTTCTATGGCTACACCTTC
TRBV2	TRBJ2-7	13	-	-	CASSPDGPYEQYF	TGTGCCAGCAGTCCGGACGGCCCCTACGAGCAGTACTTC
TRBV6-1	TRBJ1-4	14	TRBD1	-	CASRTGARNEKLFF	TGTGCCAGCAGGACAGGGGCTCGGAATGAAAAACTGTTTTTT
TRBV10-3	TRBJ1-1	15	-	-	CAISETAGQNTEAFF	TGTGCCATCAGTGAGACGGCGGGACAGAACACTGAAGCTTTCTTT
TRBV5-4	TRBJ1-1	14	-	few	CASSLARRPPEAFF	TGTGCCAGCAGCTTGGCCAGGAGGCCGCCTGAAGCTTTCTTT
TRBV5-1	TRBJ1-1	16	-	-	CASSLEGAATNTEAFF	TGCGCCAGCAGCTTGGAAGGGGCAGCGACCAACACTGAAGCTTTCTTT
TRBV5-1	TRBJ1-1	15	-	-	CASSLVAGRNTEAFF	TGCGCCAGCAGCTTGGTAGCAGGGCGGAACACTGAAGCTTTCTTT
TRBV5-6	TRBJ2-7	12	-	-	CASSSESYEQYF	TGTGCCAGCAGCTCCGAATCCTACGAGCAGTACTTC
TRBV11-2	TRBJ1-1	15	-	-	CASSLVIRGPPEAFF	TGTGCCAGCAGCTTGGTAATAAGAGGGCCCCCAGAAGCTTTCTTT
TRBV27	TRBJ2-3	17	TRBD2	-	CASSRRLAVQLTDTQYF	TGTGCCAGCAGTCGCAGACTAGCGGTCCAACTCACAGATACGCAGTATTTT
TRBV10-3	TRBJ2-5	17	TRBD2	-	CAISDGTSGRAQETQYF	TGTGCCATCAGTGATGGGACTAGCGGGAGGGCTCAAGAGACCCAGTACTTC
TRBV7-9	TRBJ1-3	15	-	-	CASSQRGLAGNTIYF	TGTGCCAGCAGCCAACGGGGGTTGGCTGGAAACACCATATATTTT
TRBV19	TRBJ2-2	14	TRBD2	-	CASSRLAGTGELFF	TGTGCCAGTAGTAGACTAGCGGGCACCGGGGAGCTGTTTTTT
TRBV5-1	TRBJ2-7	16	-	few	CASSLKDGSPTYEQYF	TGCGCCAGCAGCTTGAAGGATGGTTCACCTACCTACGAGCAGTACTTC
TRBV6-1	TRBJ1-2	13	-	medium-sized	CASSEQGNYGYTF	TGTGCCAGCAGTGAACAGGGAAACTATGGCTACACCTTC
TRBV2	TRBJ2-3	15	-	-	CASSETWLITDTQYF	TGTGCCAGCAGTGAAACGTGGCTGATCACAGATACGCAGTATTTT
TRBV6-1	TRBJ2-7	12	TRBD1	few	CASSVDRGEQYF	TGTGCCAGCAGTGTGGACAGGGGAGAGCAGTACTTC
TRBV7-2	TRBJ1-5	15	TRBD1	-	CASSLAQGMDQPQHF	TGTGCCAGCAGCTTAGCACAGGGGATGGATCAGCCCCAGCATTTT
TRBV6-1	TRBJ1-1	14	-	-	CASSARTGNTEAFF	TGTGCCAGCAGTGCCCGGACGGGGAACACTGAAGCTTTCTTT
TRBV28	TRBJ1-4	15	TRBD1	-	CASSFGTGRGEKLFF	TGTGCCAGCAGCTTTGGGACAGGGCGGGGTGAAAAACTGTTTTTT
TRBV19	TRBJ1-3	15	-	-	CASGGALRFGNTIYF	TGTGCCAGTGGCGGGGCTCTTCGGTTCGGAAACACCATATATTTT
TRBV4-2	TRBJ2-7	12	-	-	CASSLKPYEQYF	TGTGCCAGCAGCCTTAAGCCCTACGAGCAGTACTTC
TRBV11-1	TRBJ2-3	16	TRBD2	once	CASSYLTSGSADTQYF	TGTGCCAGCAGCTATCTGACTAGCGGGAGCGCAGATACGCAGTATTTT
TRBV7-2	TRBJ2-4	14	TRBD1	-	CASRWTGNGDIQYF	TGTGCCAGCAGGTGGACAGGGAATGGGGACATTCAGTACTTC
TRBV6-1	TRBJ2-7	15	TRBD1	-	CASSDWDRGGYEQYF	TGTGCCAGCAGTGACTGGGACAGGGGAGGGTACGAGCAGTACTTC
TRBV5-8	TRBJ2-7	15	TRBD1	-	CASSPRQGPPYEQYF	TGTGCCAGCAGCCCAAGACAGGGTCCTCCCTACGAGCAGTACTTC
TRBV5-4	TRBJ1-2	13	-	-	CASSLYRTDGYTF	TGTGCCAGCAGCTTGTACAGGACGGATGGCTACACCTTC
TRBV19	TRBJ2-7	15	TRBD2	-	CASSIDGAGDYEQYF	TGTGCCAGTAGTATAGACGGGGCGGGGGACTACGAGCAGTACTTC
TRBV7-8	TRBJ2-7	13	-	-	CASSLGTVYEQYF	TGTGCCAGCAGCTTAGGGACAGTCTACGAGCAGTACTTC
TRBV7-8	TRBJ1-2	17	-	-	CASSLVGTRIFNTGYTF	TGTGCCAGCAGCCTCGTCGGGACCAGGATATTCAATACGGGCTACACCTTC